One and the same sample provided the 12 T cell receptor beta chains below, sequenced in a study of control samples from healthy donors and cancer patients. The table came from immunoSEQ multiplex PCR; TCRdb's copy has only in-frame clones and leaves some out. Here the sample spans 120,000 or so clones, roughly 91% being singletons. The source material was PBMCs. The receptors originated from a man aged 50 or older with head and neck cancer.

This chain uses TRBV30 with TRBJ2-7; D may match TRBD1 or TRBD2 (6 bases each). The CDR3 covers 12 residues. The germline V and J ends were trimmed by 1 base and 6 bases, with 10 bases remaining between them. CDR1 and CDR2 from the germline V gene are GTSNPN and SVGIG (reference sequence). The CDR3 reads CAWSEGGGEQYF. In nucleotides, the CDR3 is TGTGCCTGGAGTGAGGGGGGAGGCGAGCAGTACTTC. Together with reference TRBV30 and TRBJ2-7, the CDR3 gives the full variable domain: SQTIHQWPATLVQPVGSPLSLECTVEGTSNPNLYWYRQAAGRGLQLLFYSVGIGQISSEVPQNLSASRPQDRQFILSSKKLLLSDSGFYLCAWSEGGGEQYFGPGTRLTVT.

J is TRBJ1-2 and V is TRBV12-3 or TRBV12-4; TRBD1 agrees at 8 bases. The CDR3 has 12 amino acids. Trimming removed 6 bases from V and 9 bases from J; junction bases left unmatched: 6. The CDR3 nucleotides are TGTGCCAGCAGCCTGACAGGGGCGAGCTACACCTTC. It codes for CASSLTGASYTF.

The chain carries TRBV19 and TRBJ1-6, with D hard to call. CDR1 is LNHDA and CDR2 is SQIVND in the germline V gene (reference sequence). The CDR3 totals 16 residues. The germline V and J ends were trimmed by 3 bases and 1 base, with 10 bases remaining between them. CDR3 nucleotide sequence: TGTGCCAGTAGTATCGAAGGGTTTTCCTATAATTCACCCCTCCACTTT. It is translated as CASSIEGFSYNSPLHF.

J is TRBJ2-5 and V is TRBV7-9, with a tentative D call TRBD2 (6 bases). CDR3 length equals 15 residues. Germline V lookup: CDR1 SEHNR, CDR2 FQNEAQ (reference sequence). Trimming removed 5 bases at V and 2 bases at J, with 15 bases between. This CDR3 is CASSVNLASQETQYF. In DNA, the CDR3 is TGTGCCAGCAGCGTAAACCTAGCGTCTCAAGAGACCCAGTACTTC.

This rearrangement joins TRBV7-6 to TRBJ2-7; D might be TRBD2 (5 bases). V lost 2 bases, J lost 5 bases, and 13 bases lay in between. CDR3 length: 14 residues. The germline V gene has CDR1 SGHVS and CDR2 FNYEAQ. The CDR3 DNA reads TGTGCCAGCAGCTTACTATCGGGGTTCGACGAGCAGTACTTC. Translation gives CASSLLSGFDEQYF. Drawing the rest from reference TRBV7-6 and TRBJ2-7, the complete variable domain is GAGVSQSPRYKVTKRGQDVALRCDPISGHVSLYWYRQALGQGPEFLTYFNYEAQQDKSGLPNDRFSAERPEGSISTLTIQRTEQRDSAMYRCASSLLSGFDEQYFGPGTRLTVT.

The chain joins TRBV28 to TRBJ2-2, with D perhaps matching TRBD1 or TRBD2 (5 bases each). The CDR3 runs to 16 residues. The V gene's germline CDR1 is MDHEN and CDR2 SYDVKM. V was shortened by 6 bases and J by 2 bases, with 16 bases between the two germline ends. As DNA, the CDR3 is TGTGCCAGCAGCATAGCCGGGACGGGAAACACCGGGGAGCTGTTTTTT. It specifies CASSIAGTGNTGELFF.

The CDR3: CASSLGDATNEKLFF. The CDR3 coding sequence is TGCGCCAGCAGCTTGGGGGATGCAACTAATGAAAAACTGTTTTTT. The chain links TRBV5-1 to TRBJ1-4; D not certain. Germline assignment: CDR1 SGHRS and CDR2 YFSETQ. With 0 bases removed from V and 0 bases from J, the gap between germline ends came to 6 bases. This CDR3 region has 15 residues.

V usage is TRBV5-1 and J usage is TRBJ2-2, with D perhaps being TRBD1 or TRBD2 (5 bases each). The CDR3 loop spans 13 amino acids. V shed 9 bases and J shed 4 bases, with 13 bases lying between them. Germline CDR1 and CDR2: SGHRS and YFSETQ. The CDR3 region has the DNA TGCGCCACCTACCCTGGGGGCACCGGGGAGCTGTTTTTT. This gives the protein CATYPGGTGELFF.

V is TRBV2 and J is TRBJ1-2; D is uncertain. The CDR3 loop spans 13 amino acids. The ends were cut back, 2 bases at V and 0 bases at J, with 4 bases in the middle. Germline CDR1 SNHLY, CDR2 FYNNEI. CDR3 sequence (DNA): TGTGCCAGCAGTGAAAATGCTAACTATGGCTACACCTTC. The encoded protein is CASSENANYGYTF.

V is TRBV6-6 and J is TRBJ1-1; D not resolved. This CDR3 has 12 amino acids. V was pared by 5 bases and J by 6 bases, with 10 bases between. Germline CDR1 is MNHNY and CDR2 is SVGAGI (reference sequence). In DNA, the CDR3 is TGTGCCAGCAGTCCTTCAACCGCTGAAGCTTTCTTT. Translating it yields CASSPSTAEAFF.

The chain is built from TRBV19 and TRBJ2-2, with D hard to call. Germline CDR1 and CDR2: LNHDA and SQIVND (reference sequence). The germline V and J ends were trimmed by 5 bases and 4 bases, with 2 bases remaining between them. There are 11 residues in the CDR3. The CDR3 DNA is TGTGCCAGTAGTTTCACCGGGGAGCTGTTTTTT. Translation gives CASSFTGELFF.

With regard to this clone: In the same sample, other DNA sequences code for this CDR3. V and J are TRBV9 and TRBJ1-1, with TRBD1 matching over 8 bases. The germline V gene encodes CDR1 SGDLS and CDR2 YYNGEE. V gave up 0 bases and J gave up 4 bases; unmatched junction bases: 2. The CDR3 is 14 residues long. The CDR3 is CASSVGTGGTEAFF. The CDR3 region has the DNA TGTGCCAGCAGCGTAGGTACAGGGGGCACTGAAGCTTTCTTT.